This T cell receptor beta chain was recovered during a study of T cell repertoires in cytomegalovirus infection. Using its own MiXCR run on the reads, TCRdb lists one record per CDR3 protein. The table lists nearly 450,000 distinct CDR3 sequences, about 33% of them singletons. Germline assignment: CDR1 MDHEN and CDR2 SYDVKM. V lost 4 bases and J 2 bases, leaving 12 bases between the germline ends. The CDR3 has 14 amino acids. This clonotype turned up a few times. The receptor was derived from a human donor in good health (CMV status not recorded). Some clones in this sample may be carry-over from other donors' samples. The specimen sequenced was PBMCs. The genes are TRBV28 and TRBJ2-7, with D unclear. The CDR3 here is CASSSPDVPYEQYF. The CDR3 DNA sequence: TGTGCCAGCAGTTCCCCCGACGTACCCTACGAGCAGTACTTC.